The source of this T cell receptor (beta chain) is a study of OX40 agonist ivuxolimab in advanced cancers. Findings and caveats of the study: At doses 0.1 to 3.0 mg/kg, CD4+ and CD8+ clones expanded.

Assay used: immunoSEQ multiplex PCR; TCRdb lists only in-frame clones, some missing. The sample consists of 60,000 to 95,000 clones, roughly nine tenths of them appearing once. A word on this clone: Its antigen is unknown.

The source was CD4+ or CD8+ T cells sorted from blood, collected in a trial of the OX40 agonist ivuxolimab. The receptor's source is an adult with an advanced solid tumor such as melanoma, head and neck, liver or kidney cancer.

The CDR3 protein is CASSEGWGAQETQYF. The CDR3 bases are TGTGCCAGCAGTGAAGGATGGGGGGCCCAAGAGACCCAGTACTTC. The chain is built from TRBV6-1 and TRBJ2-5; either TRBD1 or TRBD2 may fit D (6 bases each). CDR3 size: 15 residues. From germline, CDR1 is MNHNS and CDR2 SASEGT. V gave up 1 base and J gave up 1 base, with 10 bases separating them.